In its sample, the clone carrying this T cell receptor beta chain ranks as medium-sized. Ahead of thyroid surgery, no patient had received treatment of any kind. This sample was included in a study of metastatic and nonmetastatic thyroid tumors. TCRdb re-called clones from the PCR reads using MiXCR. The sample gives nearly 5,000 clones, 28% of which show up once; about 15% is in the top ten. This CDR3 spans 15 amino acids. CDR1 MGHRA and CDR2 YSYEKL come from the germline V gene. Trimming cost V 0 bases and J 0 bases, with 6 bases left between them. This chain uses TRBV4-1 with TRBJ1-5; D is unclear. Sequencing used adjacent normal tissue. This receptor was obtained from a female donor with papillary thyroid cancer or a benign thyroid nodule (not recorded which). Some clones in this sample may be carry-over from other donors' samples. The CDR3 sequence: CASSQDIFSNQPQHF. The DNA of the CDR3 is TGCGCCAGCAGCCAAGATATCTTTAGCAATCAGCCCCAGCATTTT.